These 7 T cell receptor beta chains share one sample of origin, sequenced in a study of blood T cell repertoires in COVID-19. The method was immunoSEQ multiplex PCR; TCRdb's version includes in-frame clones alone and lacks a portion of them. The table includes 300,000 to 450,000 clones, around 84% detected once. What was sequenced was peripheral blood. These receptors all come from a human donor in a cohort sampled during active COVID-19.

The V gene is TRBV5-1, the J gene TRBJ2-7; 15 bases match TRBD2. Germline-derived CDR1 and CDR2 are SGHRS and YFSETQ. The CDR3 consists of 18 residues. With 4 bases clipped from V and 2 bases from J, the junction kept 10 bases outside the gene matches. The DNA for the CDR3 is TGCGCCAGCAGCCCGGGACTAGCGGGAGGCAGTATAGCCTACGAGCAGTACTTC. This sequence encodes CASSPGLAGGSIAYEQYF.

The V and J genes are TRBV7-8 and TRBJ2-1; the D is unclear. Per the germline V gene, CDR1 is SGHVS and CDR2 is FQNEAQ. V was clipped by 1 base and J by 0 bases, with 7 bases between them. CDR3 length equals 15 residues. CDR3 residues: CASSLGAGSYNEQFF. In DNA, the CDR3 is TGTGCCAGCAGCTTAGGAGCTGGCTCCTACAATGAGCAGTTCTTC.

V gene TRBV5-1 combines with J gene TRBJ2-1, with D unresolved. The CDR3 consists of 14 residues. Germline lookup yields CDR1 SGHRS and CDR2 YFSETQ. V lost 4 bases to trimming and J lost 2 bases, with 10 bases between them. The CDR3 protein is CASSQTGAYNEQFF. The CDR3 bases are TGCGCCAGCAGCCAGACTGGCGCCTACAATGAGCAGTTCTTC.

The chain couples TRBV2 to TRBJ2-1, with TRBD1 as a possible D gene (5 bases). Germline V gives CDR1 SNHLY, CDR2 FYNNEI. The V end lost 5 bases, the J end lost 5 bases, and 10 bases lay between the germline ends. The CDR3 has 13 amino acids. This CDR3 reads CASSQGYNNEQFF. The CDR3 nucleotides read TGTGCCAGCAGTCAGGGTTACAACAATGAGCAGTTCTTC.

This sequence joins TRBV1 and TRBJ2-4; TRBD2 is the table's D call and was not checked against the DNA. TRBV1 is classified as a pseudogene. The CDR3 is 17 amino acids. Written as DNA, the CDR3 is TGCACCAGCAGCTCACCCCATGGGGGGGGAGCCAAAAACATTCAGTACTTC. Its translation is CTSSSPHGGGAKNIQYF.

In its sample, this clone was seen once. The V call is TRBV6-5, the J call TRBJ1-2; possibly TRBD1 for D (5 bases). The CDR3 runs to 15 residues. CDR1 is MNHEY, CDR2 SVGAGI, per germline. V shed 6 bases and J shed 5 bases, with 19 bases lying between them. CDR3 sequence: CASRKLLGAAYGYTF. The CDR3 nucleotides are TGTGCCAGCAGGAAACTGCTTGGGGCCGCATATGGCTACACCTTC.

The chain uses TRBV28 and TRBJ1-1; no clear D gene. The CDR3 covers 13 residues. V lost 1 base to trimming and J lost 5 bases, with 8 bases between them. Germline loops: CDR1 MDHEN, CDR2 SYDVKM. CDR3 sequence: CASSLFLVTEAFF. The CDR3, as DNA: TGTGCCAGCAGTTTATTCCTAGTTACTGAAGCTTTCTTT.